This T cell receptor (beta chain) was sequenced during a study of control samples from healthy donors and cancer patients. V was trimmed by 4 bases and J by 5 bases, leaving 19 bases between them. The V gene's germline CDR1 is MGHRA and CDR2 YSYEKL. The CDR3 has 16 residues. TCRdb keeps only in-frame clones here, not all; method: immunoSEQ multiplex PCR. The profile covers about 52,000 clones, with 95% appearing a single time and less than 2.5% taken by the ten largest. The sample taken for sequencing was blood. The chain uses TRBV4-1 and TRBJ2-3; maybe TRBD2 (5 bases). This sequence originates from a man under 40 in good health. Here the CDR3 reads CASSPVASRIQDTQYF. The CDR3 DNA sequence: TGCGCCAGCAGCCCGGTGGCTAGCCGGATTCAAGATACGCAGTATTTT.